Following are 14 T cell receptor beta chains from one sample sequenced in a study of T cell repertoires in cytomegalovirus infection. TCRdb processed the reads anew with MiXCR; each CDR3 protein has one entry. There are around 710,000 distinct CDR3 sequences in the sample; almost 30% occur only once, and around 13% lies in the top ten. Their antigen targets remain unknown. This sample comprised cultured CD8+ T cells from PBMCs, obtained from culture after CMV antigen stimulation. All receptors come from a human donor in good health (CMV status not recorded). Some clones in this sample may be carry-over from other donors' samples.

This clonotype was detected many times. The chain uses TRBV7-2 and TRBJ2-1; 9 positions match TRBD2. Losses at the gene ends were 5 bases for V and 4 bases for J; bases not matched to a gene: 12. The CDR3 is made up of 17 amino acids. Germline V lookup: CDR1 SGHTA, CDR2 FQGNSA. This CDR3 reads CASSPVGSGGMYNEQFF. CDR3 bases: TGTGCCAGCAGCCCTGTGGGGAGCGGGGGGATGTACAATGAGCAGTTCTTC.

This clonotype was seen only a few times. The chain links TRBV27 to TRBJ2-2; a possible D gene is TRBD1 (5 bases). The ends were cut back, 6 bases at V and 2 bases at J, with 13 bases in the middle. The CDR3 runs 15 residues. Per the germline V gene, CDR1 is MNHEY and CDR2 is SMNVEV (reference sequence). This CDR3 is CASRNRFQNTGELFF. The CDR3 DNA follows: TGTGCCAGCAGAAACAGGTTCCAAAACACCGGGGAGCTGTTTTTT.

This clonotype was counted only a few times. DNA for the CDR3: TGTGCCAGCAGCCAGGACACGGCGGGAGATACGCAGTATTTT. Its translation: CASSQDTAGDTQYF. This rearrangement joins TRBV27 to TRBJ2-3; either TRBD1 or TRBD2 may fit D (5 bases each). V was pared by 6 bases and J by 5 bases, with 15 bases between. CDR3 length: 14 amino acids. Germline values: CDR1 MNHEY, CDR2 SMNVEV (reference sequence).

The J gene is TRBJ2-7, the V gene TRBV28, with 8 nucleotides matching TRBD1. J was trimmed by 1 base and V by 7 bases; bases with no gene match: 12. Per the germline V gene, CDR1 is MDHEN and CDR2 is SYDVKM. This CDR3 comprises 16 residues. The CDR3 protein is CASTTIRDRSSYEQYF. The CDR3 nucleotides read TGTGCCAGCACCACCATTCGGGACAGGTCTTCCTACGAGCAGTACTTC.

The J gene is TRBJ1-1, the V gene TRBV4-1; 11 positions match TRBD1. The CDR3 is 17 amino acids. Germline CDR1 and CDR2: MGHRA and YSYEKL. After removal of 4 bases from V and 4 bases from J, the junction contained 11 bases not matched to a gene. The CDR3 DNA reads TGCGCCAGCAGCCCCAGGTCCGCCGGGACAGGGGGCACTGAAGCTTTCTTT. Protein product: CASSPRSAGTGGTEAFF.

This chain links TRBV6-1 with TRBJ2-3; TRBD2 matches 11 bases. This CDR3 region has 16 residues. Germline values: CDR1 MNHNS, CDR2 SASEGT. The V and J ends lost 4 bases and 3 bases, in that order; junction bases with no gene match: 6. CDR3 in DNA: TGTGCCAGCAGTGCCTACCCTAGCGGGGGGACAGATACGCAGTATTTT. This translates into CASSAYPSGGTDTQYF.

This clonotype turned up a few times. The rearrangement joins TRBV5-1 to TRBJ1-1, with a tentative D call TRBD1 (5 bases). The V gene lost 2 bases and the J gene lost 1 base, with 12 bases spanning the gap. CDR1 SGHRS and CDR2 YFSETQ come from the germline V gene. The CDR3 runs to 15 residues. For the CDR3, the DNA is TGCGCCAGCAGCTTAGGGGCCCGGGAGAACACTGAAGCTTTCTTT. This sequence encodes CASSLGARENTEAFF. Supplemented by reference TRBV5-1 and TRBJ1-1, the full variable domain reads KAGVTQTPRYLIKTRGQQVTLSCSPISGHRSVSWYQQTPGQGLQFLFEYFSETQRNKGNFPGRFSGRQFSNSRSEMNVSTLELGDSALYLCASSLGARENTEAFFGQGTRLTVV.

The table lists this clonotype with many counts. CDR3 bases: TGCGCCAGCAGCTGGGCAGGGGGGCAGGATGAGCAGTTCTTC. Protein sequence: CASSWAGGQDEQFF. The chain couples TRBV5-1 to TRBJ2-1; a weak D match, TRBD1 (7 bases). Trimming took 3 bases from V and 8 from J, leaving 15 bases between them. CDR3 length: 14 amino acids. The germline V gene encodes CDR1 SGHRS and CDR2 YFSETQ.

The J gene is TRBJ2-1, the V gene TRBV24-1; possibly TRBD2 for D (6 bases). The CDR3 loop spans 17 amino acids. The germline V gene encodes CDR1 KGHDR and CDR2 SFDVKD. V dropped 0 bases and J dropped 7 bases, with 18 bases sitting between them. CDR3 DNA: TGTGCCACCAGTGATTTGAAAAGGGGCGTTGGGGGGAATGAGCAGTTCTTC. Translated: CATSDLKRGVGGNEQFF.

This clonotype has a handful of counts. The chain employs TRBV7-9 and TRBJ1-4, with 10 bases aligning to TRBD1. Trimming at V came to 1 base and at J to 0 bases, leaving 8 bases not matched to a gene. The CDR3 loop spans 19 amino acids. Germline lookup yields CDR1 SEHNR and CDR2 FQNEAQ (reference sequence). In DNA, the CDR3 is TGTGCCAGCAGCTTAGATTGGGACAGGGGTAGCCCAACTAATGAAAAACTGTTTTTT. This encodes CASSLDWDRGSPTNEKLFF.

The rearrangement joins TRBV20-1 to TRBJ2-1, with D perhaps matching TRBD2 (7 bases). The CDR3 sequence is 15 residues long. V lost 1 base and J 6 bases, leaving 16 bases between the germline ends. The V gene's germline CDR1 is DFQATT and CDR2 SNEGSKA (reference sequence). CDR3 nucleotides: TGCAGTGCTAGAGTTGTAGGGGGGGGTGGCAATGAGCAGTTCTTC. As protein: CSARVVGGGGNEQFF.

This chain uses TRBV6-5 with TRBJ1-5; D is ambiguous. Looked up from germline, CDR1 is MNHEY and CDR2 is SVGAGI. The CDR3 extends over 15 amino acids. V lost 0 bases, J lost 3 bases, and 9 bases lay in between. The CDR3 nucleotides are TGTGCCAGCAGTTACTCTGGACGAAACAATCAGCCCCAGCATTTT. Its protein product is CASSYSGRNNQPQHF.

This clonotype was counted a few times. The genes are TRBV10-3 and TRBJ2-7, with 7 bases matching TRBD1. The ends lost 5 bases at V and 2 bases at J; junction bases unmatched: 9. The V gene's germline CDR1 is ENHRY and CDR2 SYGVKD. The CDR3 has 15 amino acids. CDR3 sequence reads: CAISNAGTVPYEQYF. Written as DNA, the CDR3 is TGTGCCATCAGTAACGCCGGGACAGTCCCCTACGAGCAGTACTTC.

CDR3 sequence (DNA): TGTGCCACCAGCAGAGAGTGGGGTCTAGCGGGGGGGCCCCACAATGAGCAGTTCTTC. Translating it yields CATSREWGLAGGPHNEQFF. The rearrangement uses TRBV15 and TRBJ2-1; TRBD2 aligns across 12 bases. J lost 5 bases, V lost 0 bases, and 11 bases had no gene match. In germline, CDR1 is LNHNV, CDR2 YYDKDF (reference sequence). The CDR3 spans 19 residues. Using reference TRBV15 and TRBJ2-1 for the parts outside the CDR3, the full variable domain is DAMVIQNPRYQVTQFGKPVTLSCSQTLNHNVMYWYQQKSSQAPKLLFHYYDKDFNNEADTPDNFQSRRPNTSFCFLDIRSPGLGDTAMYLCATSREWGLAGGPHNEQFFGPGTRLTVL.